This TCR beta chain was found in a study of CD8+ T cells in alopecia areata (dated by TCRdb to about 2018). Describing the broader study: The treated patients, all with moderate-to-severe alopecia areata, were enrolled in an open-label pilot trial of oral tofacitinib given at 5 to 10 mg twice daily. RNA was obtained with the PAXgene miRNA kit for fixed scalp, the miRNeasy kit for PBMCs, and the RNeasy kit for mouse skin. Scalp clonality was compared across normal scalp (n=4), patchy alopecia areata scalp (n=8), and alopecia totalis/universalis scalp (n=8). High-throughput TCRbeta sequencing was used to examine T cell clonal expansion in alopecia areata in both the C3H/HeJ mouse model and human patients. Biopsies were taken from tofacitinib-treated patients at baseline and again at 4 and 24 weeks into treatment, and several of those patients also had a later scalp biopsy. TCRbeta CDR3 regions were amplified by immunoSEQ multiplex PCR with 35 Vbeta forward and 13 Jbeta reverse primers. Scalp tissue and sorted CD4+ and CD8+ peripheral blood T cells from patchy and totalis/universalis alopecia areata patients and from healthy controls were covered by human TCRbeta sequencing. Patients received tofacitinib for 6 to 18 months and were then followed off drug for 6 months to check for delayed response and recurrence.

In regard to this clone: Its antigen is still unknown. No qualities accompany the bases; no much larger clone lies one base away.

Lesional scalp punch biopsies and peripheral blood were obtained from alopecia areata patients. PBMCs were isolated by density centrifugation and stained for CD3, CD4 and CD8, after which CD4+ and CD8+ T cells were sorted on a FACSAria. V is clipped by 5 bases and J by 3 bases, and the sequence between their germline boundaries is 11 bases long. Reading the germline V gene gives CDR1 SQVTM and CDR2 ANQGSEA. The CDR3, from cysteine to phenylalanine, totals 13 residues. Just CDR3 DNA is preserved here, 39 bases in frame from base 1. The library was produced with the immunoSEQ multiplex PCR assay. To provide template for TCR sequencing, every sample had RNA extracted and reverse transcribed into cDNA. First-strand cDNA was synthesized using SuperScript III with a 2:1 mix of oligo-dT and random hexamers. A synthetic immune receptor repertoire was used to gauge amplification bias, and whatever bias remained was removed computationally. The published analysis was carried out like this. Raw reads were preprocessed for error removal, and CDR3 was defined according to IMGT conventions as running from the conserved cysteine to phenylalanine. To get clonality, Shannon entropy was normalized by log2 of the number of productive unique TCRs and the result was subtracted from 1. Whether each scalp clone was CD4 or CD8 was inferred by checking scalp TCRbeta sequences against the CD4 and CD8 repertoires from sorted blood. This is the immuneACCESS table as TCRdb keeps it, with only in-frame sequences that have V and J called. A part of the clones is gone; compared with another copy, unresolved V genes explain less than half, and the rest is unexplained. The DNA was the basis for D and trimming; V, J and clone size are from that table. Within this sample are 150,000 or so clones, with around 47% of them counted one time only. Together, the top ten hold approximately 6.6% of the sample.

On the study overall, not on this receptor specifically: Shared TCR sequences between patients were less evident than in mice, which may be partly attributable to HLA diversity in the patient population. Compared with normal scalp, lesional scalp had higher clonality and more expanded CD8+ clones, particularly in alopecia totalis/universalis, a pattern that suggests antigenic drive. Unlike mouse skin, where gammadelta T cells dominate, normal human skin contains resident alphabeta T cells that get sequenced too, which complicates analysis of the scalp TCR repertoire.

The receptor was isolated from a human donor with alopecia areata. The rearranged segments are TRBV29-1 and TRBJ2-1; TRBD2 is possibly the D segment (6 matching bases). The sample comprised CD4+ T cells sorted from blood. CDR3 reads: CSVFGGRYNEQFF. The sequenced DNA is TGCAGCGTTTTCGGGGGACGCTACAATGAGCAGTTCTTC.